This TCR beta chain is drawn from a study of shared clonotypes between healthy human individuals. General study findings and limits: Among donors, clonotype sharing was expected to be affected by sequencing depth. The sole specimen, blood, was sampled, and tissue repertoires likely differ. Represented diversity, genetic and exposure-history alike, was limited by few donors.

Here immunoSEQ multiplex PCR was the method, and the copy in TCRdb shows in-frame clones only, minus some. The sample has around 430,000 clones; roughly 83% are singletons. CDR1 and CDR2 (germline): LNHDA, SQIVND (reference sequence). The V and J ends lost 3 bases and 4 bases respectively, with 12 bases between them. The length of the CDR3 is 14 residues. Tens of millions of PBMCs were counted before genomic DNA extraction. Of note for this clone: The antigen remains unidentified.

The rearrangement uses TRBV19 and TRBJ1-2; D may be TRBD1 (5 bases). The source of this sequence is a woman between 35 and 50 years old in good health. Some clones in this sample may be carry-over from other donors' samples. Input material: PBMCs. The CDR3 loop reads CASSIGAVSYGYTF. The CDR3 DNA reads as TGTGCCAGTAGTATCGGGGCCGTTTCCTATGGCTACACCTTC.